This record concerns one TCR beta chain sequence. No antigen is known for it. Base qualities were left out, and no much larger clone turns up one base away. Libraries were constructed by the immunoSEQ multiplex PCR assay. TCRdb's version of the immuneACCESS table is confined to in-frame rearrangements and falls short of the full clone set. An unresolved V gene accounts for under half of the shortfall where checked; the remainder is of unknown origin. Here the sample has 600,000 or so clones; around 87% occur a single time. 0.0094% of the sample comes from the top ten. The sample is drawn from a study of shared T cell receptors in the human thymus (dated by TCRdb to about 2021). At the level of the whole study: The study examined how the human thymus generates shared, self-reactive T-cell receptor alpha chains.

The germline V gene specifies SGHDN as CDR1 and FVKESK as CDR2. The germline V end is reduced by 4 bases and the J end by 0 bases; junction bases left unmatched: 17. Measured from the cysteine to the phenylalanine, the CDR3 is 21 residues long. The CDR3 DNA has 63 bases and is translated from base 1. These data also featured in a second study, about human thymus T cells. As the second study states: The donors were immunologically healthy infants in Finland who had open corrective cardiac surgery for congenital heart defects. Thymus tissue was obtained as surgical resects removed during corrective cardiac surgery. Both the thymic and the peripheral blood repertoires appeared to show biased V and J gene segment usage. According to the related research, thymic TCR repertoires were highly overlapping among unrelated individuals. The study characterized TCR alpha and beta repertoires from about 8 infant thymus samples and a few related peripheral blood samples. The cohort included over five male and a couple of female infants, with donor ages spanning 7 to 244 days. After being mechanically released from the tissue, thymocytes were kept at -70 degrees C in pellets of 10-30 million cells. A QIAsymphony instrument was used to extract genomic DNA from the frozen cell pellets. TCRB and TCRAD loci were amplified from a standardized quantity of quality-controlled genomic DNA using the immunoSEQ multiplex PCR assay. The amplicons spanned the V(D)J region and were long enough to cover the CDR3 and allow V and J genes to be identified. The commercial immunoSEQ service was used to sequence amplicons on an Illumina platform. Primer bias and sequencing errors were corrected as previously described, and TCRAD and TCRB definitions were based on the IMGT database. Repertoires were analysed with immunoSEQ Analyzer 3.0 and VDJTools, covering basic statistics, V/J segment usage, diversity estimates, rarefaction and pairwise overlap. To estimate diversity, the Chao1, ChaoE, Efron-Thisted, Shannon and inverse Simpson indices were applied, and diversity was also estimated on datasets down-sampled to the smallest sample. Repertoire overlap was assessed by strict matching of CDR3 nucleotide sequence, V gene and J gene, and clustering was done by Jaccard-based multidimensional scaling. On average, around 810,000 unique TCRB clonotypes were obtained from thymus samples, compared with approximately 82,000 from blood samples.

Sequencing was done on a sample of thymocytes. The receptor's source is a boy less than two years old with a congenital heart defect. Donor details come from another sample of the same person, matched by shared clones. This sequence uses TRBV14 and TRBJ2-1; the junction holds 11 bases that match TRBD2. Here is the DNA: TGTGCCAGCAGCCCTTCTTCACTAGCGGGAGTACTAAGGAGCTCCTACAATGAGCAGTTCTTC. The translation is CASSPSSLAGVLRSSYNEQFF.